This T cell receptor (beta chain) was found in a study of blood T cell repertoires in COVID-19. V lost 5 bases, J lost 0 bases, and 15 bases lay in between. The CDR3 is 16 amino acids. In germline, CDR1 is LNHDA, CDR2 SQIVND (reference sequence). Libraries were prepared by immunoSEQ multiplex PCR; TCRdb keeps only in-frame clonotypes and omits some of them. The sample yields a few hundred thousand clones, 70% to 90% seen once. The sequence derives from a young woman who had recovered from COVID-19. The rearrangement uses TRBV19 and TRBJ2-3, with D possibly being TRBD2 (5 bases). Sequencing was performed on PBMCs or T cells enriched from blood (not recorded which). The CDR3 protein is CASSPRLSSSTDTQYF. Written as DNA, the CDR3 is TGTGCCAGTAGTCCGCGACTAAGTTCTAGCACAGATACGCAGTATTTT.